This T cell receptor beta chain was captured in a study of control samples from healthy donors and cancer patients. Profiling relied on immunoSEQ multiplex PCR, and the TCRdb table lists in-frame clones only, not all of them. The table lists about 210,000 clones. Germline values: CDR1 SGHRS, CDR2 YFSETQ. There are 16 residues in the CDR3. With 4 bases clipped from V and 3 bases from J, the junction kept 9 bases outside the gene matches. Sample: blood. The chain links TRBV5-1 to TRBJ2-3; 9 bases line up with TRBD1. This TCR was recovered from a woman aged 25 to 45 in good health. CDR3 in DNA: TGCGCCAGCAGCCCACGGGACAGGGTAAGGACAGATACGCAGTATTTT. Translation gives CASSPRDRVRTDTQYF.